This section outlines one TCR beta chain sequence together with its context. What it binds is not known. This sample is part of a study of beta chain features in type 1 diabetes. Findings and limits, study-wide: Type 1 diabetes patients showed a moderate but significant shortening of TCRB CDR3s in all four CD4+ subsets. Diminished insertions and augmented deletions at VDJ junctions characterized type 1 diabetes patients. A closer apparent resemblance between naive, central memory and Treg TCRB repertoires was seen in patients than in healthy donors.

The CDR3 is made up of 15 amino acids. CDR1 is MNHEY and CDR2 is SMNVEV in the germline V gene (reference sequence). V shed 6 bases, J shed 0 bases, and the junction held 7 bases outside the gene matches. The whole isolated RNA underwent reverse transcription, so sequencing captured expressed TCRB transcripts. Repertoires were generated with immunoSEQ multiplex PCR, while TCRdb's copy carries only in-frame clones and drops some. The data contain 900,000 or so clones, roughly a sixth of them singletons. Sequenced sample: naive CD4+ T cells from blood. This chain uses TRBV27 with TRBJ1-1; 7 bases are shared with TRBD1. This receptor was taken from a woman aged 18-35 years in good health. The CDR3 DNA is TGTGCCAGCAGACGGGACAGACTTATGAACACTGAAGCTTTCTTT. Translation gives CASRRDRLMNTEAFF.